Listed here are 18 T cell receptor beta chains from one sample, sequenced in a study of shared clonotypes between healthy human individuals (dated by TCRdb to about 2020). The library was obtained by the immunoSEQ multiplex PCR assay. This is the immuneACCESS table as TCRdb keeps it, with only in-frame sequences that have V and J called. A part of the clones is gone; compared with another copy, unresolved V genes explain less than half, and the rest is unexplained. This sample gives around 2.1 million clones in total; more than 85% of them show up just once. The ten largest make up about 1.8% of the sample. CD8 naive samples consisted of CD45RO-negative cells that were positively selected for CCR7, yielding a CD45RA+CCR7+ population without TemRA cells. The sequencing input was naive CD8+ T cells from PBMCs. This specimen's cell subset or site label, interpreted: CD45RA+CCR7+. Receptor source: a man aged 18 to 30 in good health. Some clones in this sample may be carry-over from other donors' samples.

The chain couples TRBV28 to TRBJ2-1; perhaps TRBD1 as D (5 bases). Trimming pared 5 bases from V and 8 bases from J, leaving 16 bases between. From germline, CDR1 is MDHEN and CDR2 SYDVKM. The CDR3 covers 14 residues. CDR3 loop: CASSPSQGRDEQFF. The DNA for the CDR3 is TGTGCCAGCAGTCCGTCCCAGGGAAGGGATGAGCAGTTCTTC.

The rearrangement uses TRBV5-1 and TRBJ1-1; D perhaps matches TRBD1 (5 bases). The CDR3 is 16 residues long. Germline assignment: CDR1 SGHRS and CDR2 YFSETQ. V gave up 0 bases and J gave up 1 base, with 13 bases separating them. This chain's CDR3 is CASSLAWGRPNTEAFF. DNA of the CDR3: TGCGCCAGCAGCTTGGCCTGGGGCAGGCCGAACACTGAAGCTTTCTTT.

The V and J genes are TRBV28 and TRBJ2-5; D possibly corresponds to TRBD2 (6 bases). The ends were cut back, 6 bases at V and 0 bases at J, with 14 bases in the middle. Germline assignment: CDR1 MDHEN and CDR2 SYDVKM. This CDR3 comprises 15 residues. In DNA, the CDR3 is TGTGCCAGCAGCCTCCTCCGGGACTACCAAGAGACCCAGTACTTC. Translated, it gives CASSLLRDYQETQYF.

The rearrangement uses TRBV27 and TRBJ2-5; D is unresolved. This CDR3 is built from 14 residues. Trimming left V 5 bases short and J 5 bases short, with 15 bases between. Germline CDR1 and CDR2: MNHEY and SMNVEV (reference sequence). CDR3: CASSPVSIGETQYF. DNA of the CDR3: TGTGCCAGCAGTCCCGTTTCGATTGGCGAGACCCAGTACTTC.

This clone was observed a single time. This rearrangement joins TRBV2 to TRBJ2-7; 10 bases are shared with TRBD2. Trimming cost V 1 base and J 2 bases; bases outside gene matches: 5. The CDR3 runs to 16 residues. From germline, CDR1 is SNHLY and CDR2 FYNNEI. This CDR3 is CASSEGLAGATYEQYF. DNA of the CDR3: TGTGCCAGCAGTGAAGGCCTAGCGGGAGCAACCTACGAGCAGTACTTC.

The CDR3 DNA reads as TGCAGCGTTGGGGGGGCTTCTATGGGAGTCCATGAAAAACTGTTTTTT. It is translated as CSVGGASMGVHEKLFF. This chain links TRBV29-1 with TRBJ1-4; the D gene is possibly TRBD1 (6 bases). The V gene lost 4 bases and the J gene lost 6 bases, with 21 bases spanning the gap. The CDR3 consists of 16 residues. Germline lookup yields CDR1 SQVTM and CDR2 ANQGSEA.

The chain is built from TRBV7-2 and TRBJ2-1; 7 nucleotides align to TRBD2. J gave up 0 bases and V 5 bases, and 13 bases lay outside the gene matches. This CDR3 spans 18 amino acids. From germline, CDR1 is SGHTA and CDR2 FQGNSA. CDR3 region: CASSPAGNVISSYNEQFF. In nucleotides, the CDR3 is TGTGCCAGCAGCCCAGCGGGGAACGTTATAAGCTCCTACAATGAGCAGTTCTTC.

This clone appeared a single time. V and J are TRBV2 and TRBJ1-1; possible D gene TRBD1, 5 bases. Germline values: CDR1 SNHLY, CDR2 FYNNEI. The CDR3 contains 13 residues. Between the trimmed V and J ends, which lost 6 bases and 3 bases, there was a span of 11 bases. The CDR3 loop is CASRAGGDTEAFF. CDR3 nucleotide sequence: TGTGCCAGCAGGGCGGGGGGGGACACTGAAGCTTTCTTT.

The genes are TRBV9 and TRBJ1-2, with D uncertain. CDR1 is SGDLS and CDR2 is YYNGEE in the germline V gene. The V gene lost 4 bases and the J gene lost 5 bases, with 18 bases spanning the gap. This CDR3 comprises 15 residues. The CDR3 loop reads CASSPPERRGYGYTF. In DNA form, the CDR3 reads TGTGCCAGCAGCCCGCCAGAGAGACGCGGGTATGGCTACACCTTC.

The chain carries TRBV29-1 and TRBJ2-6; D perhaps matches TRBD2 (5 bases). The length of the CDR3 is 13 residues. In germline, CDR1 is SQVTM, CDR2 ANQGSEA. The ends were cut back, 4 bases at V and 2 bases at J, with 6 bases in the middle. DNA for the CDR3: TGCAGCGTTGCCGGGGCTGGGGCCAACGTCCTGACTTTC. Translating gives CSVAGAGANVLTF.

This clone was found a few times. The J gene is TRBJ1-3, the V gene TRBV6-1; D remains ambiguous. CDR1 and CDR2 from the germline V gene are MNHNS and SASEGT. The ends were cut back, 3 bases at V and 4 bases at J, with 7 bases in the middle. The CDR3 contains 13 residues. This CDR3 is CASSDRGGNTIYF. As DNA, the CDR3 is TGTGCCAGCAGTGATCGAGGCGGAAACACCATATATTTT.

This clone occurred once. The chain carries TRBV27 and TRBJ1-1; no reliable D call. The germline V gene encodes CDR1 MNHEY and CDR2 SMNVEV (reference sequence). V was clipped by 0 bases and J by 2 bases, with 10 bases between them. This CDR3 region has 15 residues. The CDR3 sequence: CASSLSGIFNTEAFF. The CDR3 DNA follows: TGTGCCAGCAGTTTATCCGGGATATTTAACACTGAAGCTTTCTTT.

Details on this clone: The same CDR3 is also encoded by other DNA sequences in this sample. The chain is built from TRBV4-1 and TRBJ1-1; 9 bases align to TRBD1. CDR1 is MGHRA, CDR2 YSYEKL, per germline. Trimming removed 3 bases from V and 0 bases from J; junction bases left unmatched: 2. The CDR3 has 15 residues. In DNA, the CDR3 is TGCGCCAGCAGCCACGGACAGGGGTTGAACACTGAAGCTTTCTTT. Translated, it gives CASSHGQGLNTEAFF.

As DNA, the CDR3 is TGTGCCAGTAGTTCGCAGGGACAGGGCCCTGGAAACACCATATATTTT. Protein: CASSSQGQGPGNTIYF. The J gene is TRBJ1-3, the V gene TRBV19, with 9 bases identical to TRBD1. There are 16 residues in the CDR3. V was clipped by 5 bases and J by 2 bases; unmatched bases: 7. Germline lookup yields CDR1 LNHDA and CDR2 SQIVND (reference sequence).

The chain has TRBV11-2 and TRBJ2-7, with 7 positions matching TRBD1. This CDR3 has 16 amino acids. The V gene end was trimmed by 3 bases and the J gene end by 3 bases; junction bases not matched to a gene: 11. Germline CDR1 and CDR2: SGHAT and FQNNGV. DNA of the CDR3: TGTGCCAGCAGCTTGAATCCGACAGGGTCGAACTACGAGCAGTACTTC. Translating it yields CASSLNPTGSNYEQYF.

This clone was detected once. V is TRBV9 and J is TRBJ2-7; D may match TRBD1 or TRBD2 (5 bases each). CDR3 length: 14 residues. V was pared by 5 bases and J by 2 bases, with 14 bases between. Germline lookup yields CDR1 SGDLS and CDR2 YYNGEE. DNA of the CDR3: TGTGCCAGCAGTCACCGGGACGGGGCCTACGAGCAGTACTTC. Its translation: CASSHRDGAYEQYF.

Written as DNA, the CDR3 is TGTGCCAGCACCGATCGTCAGGGATTTGATGAAGAGACCCAGTACTTC. Its protein is CASTDRQGFDEETQYF. This sequence joins TRBV7-9 and TRBJ2-5, with D maybe TRBD1 (5 bases). V was shortened by 7 bases and J by 3 bases, with 21 bases between the two germline ends. Germline V gene lookup returns CDR1 SEHNR and CDR2 FQNEAQ (reference sequence). The CDR3 is 16 amino acids.

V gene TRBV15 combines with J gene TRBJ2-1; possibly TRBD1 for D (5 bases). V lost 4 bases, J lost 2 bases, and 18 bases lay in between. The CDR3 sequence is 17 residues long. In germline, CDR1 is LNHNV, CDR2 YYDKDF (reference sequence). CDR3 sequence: CATSKLTGPYAYNEQFF. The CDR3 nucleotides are TGTGCCACCAGCAAACTTACAGGTCCTTATGCCTACAATGAGCAGTTCTTC. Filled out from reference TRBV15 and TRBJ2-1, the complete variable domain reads DAMVIQNPRYQVTQFGKPVTLSCSQTLNHNVMYWYQQKSSQAPKLLFHYYDKDFNNEADTPDNFQSRRPNTSFCFLDIRSPGLGDTAMYLCATSKLTGPYAYNEQFFGPGTRLTVL.